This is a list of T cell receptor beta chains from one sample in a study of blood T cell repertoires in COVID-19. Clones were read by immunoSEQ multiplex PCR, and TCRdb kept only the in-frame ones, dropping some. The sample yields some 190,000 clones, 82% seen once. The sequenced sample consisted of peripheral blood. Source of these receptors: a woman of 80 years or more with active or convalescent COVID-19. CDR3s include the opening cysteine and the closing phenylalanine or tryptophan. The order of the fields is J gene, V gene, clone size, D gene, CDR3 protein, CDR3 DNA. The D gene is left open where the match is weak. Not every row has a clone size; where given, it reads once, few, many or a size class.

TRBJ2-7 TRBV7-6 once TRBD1 CASSHPGQGAWEQYF TGTGCCAGCAGCCACCCCGGGCAGGGGGCTTGGGAGCAGTACTTC
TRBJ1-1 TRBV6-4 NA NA CASSVQGEAEAFF TGTGCCAGCAGTGTACAGGGAGAGGCTGAAGCTTTCTTT
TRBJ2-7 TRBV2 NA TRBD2 CASIASGRATNEQYF TGTGCCAGCATTGCTAGCGGGAGGGCCACCAACGAGCAGTACTTC
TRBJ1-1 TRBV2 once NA CASRDRRNTEAFF TGTGCCAGCAGGGACAGAAGGAACACTGAAGCTTTCTTT
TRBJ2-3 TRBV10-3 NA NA CAIDGGSTDTQYF TGTGCCATCGACGGCGGCAGCACAGATACGCAGTATTTT
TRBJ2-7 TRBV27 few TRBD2 CASSPGLAAWQYF TGTGCCAGCAGTCCCGGACTAGCAGCGTGGCAGTACTTC
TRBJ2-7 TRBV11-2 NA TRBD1 CASSPTGGPYEQYF TGTGCCAGCAGCCCGACAGGGGGCCCCTACGAGCAGTACTTC
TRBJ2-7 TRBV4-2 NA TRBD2 CASSRGTSGSDEQYF TGTGCCAGCAGCCGCGGGACTAGCGGGAGTGACGAGCAGTACTTC
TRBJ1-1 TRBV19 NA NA CASSNQGYTEAFF TGTGCCAGTAGTAATCAGGGGTACACTGAAGCTTTCTTT
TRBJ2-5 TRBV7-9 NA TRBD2 CASSHLGLAGKSGETQYF TGTGCCAGCAGCCATTTGGGACTAGCGGGGAAGTCGGGGGAGACCCAGTACTTC
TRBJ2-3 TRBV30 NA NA CARSALTDTQYF TGTGCCCGAAGCGCCCTCACAGATACGCAGTATTTT
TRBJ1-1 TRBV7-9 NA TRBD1 CAASERTGKAFF TGTGCCGCGTCCGAACGGACAGGGAAGGCTTTCTTT
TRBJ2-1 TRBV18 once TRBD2 CASSRTSGMFNEQFF TGTGCCAGCTCACGGACTAGCGGGATGTTCAATGAGCAGTTCTTC
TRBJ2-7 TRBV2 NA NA CASRGQSTYEQYF TGTGCCAGCAGAGGACAGTCTACCTACGAGCAGTACTTC
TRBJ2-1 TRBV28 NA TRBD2 CATNPRGSGAEEQFF TGTGCTACTAACCCCCGCGGGAGTGGTGCGGAGGAGCAGTTCTTC
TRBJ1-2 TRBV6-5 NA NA CASSYSQQMNYGYTF TGTGCCAGCAGTTACTCACAACAGATGAACTATGGCTACACCTTC
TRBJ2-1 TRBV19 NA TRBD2 CASSISSGDSYNEQFF TGTGCCAGTAGTATTTCGAGCGGGGACTCCTACAATGAGCAGTTCTTC
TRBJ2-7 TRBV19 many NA CASSQFVVDSSYEQYF TGTGCCAGTAGCCAATTCGTCGTTGATAGCTCCTACGAGCAGTACTTC
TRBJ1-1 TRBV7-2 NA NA CASSLVQANTEAFF TGTGCCAGCAGCTTAGTACAGGCGAACACTGAAGCTTTCTTT
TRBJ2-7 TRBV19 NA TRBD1 CASSTAGQGNYEQYF TGTGCCAGTAGTACCGCTGGACAGGGGAATTACGAGCAGTACTTC
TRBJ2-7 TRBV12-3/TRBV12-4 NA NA CASSLEGGEQYF TGTGCCAGCAGTTTAGAGGGAGGCGAGCAGTACTTC
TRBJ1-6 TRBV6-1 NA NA CASSEQPSHNSPLHF TGTGCCAGCAGTGAACAACCCAGTCATAATTCACCCCTCCACTTT
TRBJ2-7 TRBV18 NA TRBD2 CASSPGLSLAGGYEQYF TGTGCCAGCTCCCCGGGACTGAGCCTAGCGGGTGGATACGAGCAGTACTTC
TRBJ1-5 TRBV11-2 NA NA CASSLQRDQPQHF TGTGCCAGCAGCTTACAGCGAGATCAGCCCCAGCATTTT
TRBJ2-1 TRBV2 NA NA CASSDQAPSDYNEQFF TGTGCCAGCAGTGATCAGGCCCCCTCAGACTACAATGAGCAGTTCTTC
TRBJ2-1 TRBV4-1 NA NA CASSQDNGLENEQFF TGCGCCAGCAGCCAAGACAACGGGTTGGAGAATGAGCAGTTCTTC